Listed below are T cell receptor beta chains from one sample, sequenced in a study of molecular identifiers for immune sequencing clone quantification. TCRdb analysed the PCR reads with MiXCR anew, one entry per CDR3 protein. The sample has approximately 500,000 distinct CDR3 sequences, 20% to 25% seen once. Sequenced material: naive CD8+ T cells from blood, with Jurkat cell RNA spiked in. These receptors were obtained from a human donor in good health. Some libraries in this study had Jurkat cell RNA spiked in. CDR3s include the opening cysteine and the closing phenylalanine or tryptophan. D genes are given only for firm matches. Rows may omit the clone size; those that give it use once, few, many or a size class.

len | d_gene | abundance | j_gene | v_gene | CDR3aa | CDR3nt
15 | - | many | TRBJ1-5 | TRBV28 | CASSWAITPYQPQHF | TGTGCCAGCAGTTGGGCCATTACCCCCTATCAGCCCCAGCATTTT
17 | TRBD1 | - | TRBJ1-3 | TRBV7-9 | CASSLGGTGFSGNTMYF | TGTGCCAGCAGCTTAGGAGGGACAGGATTTTCTGGAAACACCATGTATTTT
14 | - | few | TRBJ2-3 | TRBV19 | CASSIDSITDTQYF | TGTGCCAGTAGTATAGATAGCATCACAGATACGCAGTATTTT
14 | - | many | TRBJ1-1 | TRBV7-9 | CASSSYSFSTEAFF | TGTGCCAGCAGCTCCTACTCTTTTAGCACTGAAGCTTTCTTT
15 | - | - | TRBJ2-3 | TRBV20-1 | CSARDSGFGTDTQYF | TGCAGTGCTAGAGATTCAGGGTTTGGCACAGATACGCAGTATTTT
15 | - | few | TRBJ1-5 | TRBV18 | CASSNRDYSNQPQHF | TGTGCCAGCTCAAACAGGGATTATAGCAATCAGCCCCAGCATTTT
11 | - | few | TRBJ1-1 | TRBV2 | CATPEGAEAFF | TGTGCCACCCCTGAGGGGGCTGAAGCTTTCTTT
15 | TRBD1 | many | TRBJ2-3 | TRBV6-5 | CASSTWTGVADTQYF | TGTGCCAGCAGTACATGGACAGGGGTAGCAGATACGCAGTATTTT
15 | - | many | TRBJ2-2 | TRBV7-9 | CASSSPGRNTGELFF | TGTGCCAGCAGCTCCCCCGGGAGGAACACCGGGGAGCTGTTTTTT
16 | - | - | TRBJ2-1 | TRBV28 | CASSPLGLRERDEQFF | TGTGCCAGCAGTCCATTGGGACTCCGGGAGAGGGATGAGCAGTTCTTC
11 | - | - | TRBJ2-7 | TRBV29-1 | CSVSDSYEQYF | TGCAGCGTTTCTGACAGCTACGAGCAGTACTTC
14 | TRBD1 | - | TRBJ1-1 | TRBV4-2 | CASSQETGYTEALF | TGTGCCAGCAGCCAAGAGACAGGGTACACTGAAGCTCTCTTT
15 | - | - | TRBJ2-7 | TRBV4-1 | CASSQTGLSMYEQYF | TGCGCCAGCAGCCAGACGGGACTTAGCATGTACGAGCAGTACTTC
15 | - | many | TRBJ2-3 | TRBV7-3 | CASSLAGAGTDTQYF | TGTGCCAGCAGCTTAGCAGGGGCCGGCACAGATACGCAGTATTTT
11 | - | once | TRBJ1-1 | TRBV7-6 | CASRTGSGAFF | TGTGCCAGCAGAACCGGGTCTGGAGCTTTCTTT
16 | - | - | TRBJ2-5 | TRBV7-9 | CASSHQGNKGKRAQYF | TGTGCCAGCAGCCACCAGGGAAACAAAGGGAAAAGGGCCCAGTACTTC
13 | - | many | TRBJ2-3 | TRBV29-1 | CSVDVGVTDTQYF | TGCAGCGTTGACGTGGGGGTGACAGATACGCAGTATTTT